This TCR beta chain was recovered during a study of Ad26.COV2.S vaccination and SARS-CoV-2 variants. Study summary: Ad26.COV2.S, an intramuscular injection, was given once or twice 56 days apart.

Per germline, CDR1 SGHNT and CDR2 YENEEA. Trimming shortened V by 5 bases and J by 5 bases, and 11 bases separated the two germline ends. This CDR3 has 13 residues. Sequencing was performed with immunoSEQ multiplex PCR; in TCRdb, only in-frame clones are kept and a portion is missing. The sample has some 290,000 clones, 70% to 90% seen once; the top ten hold 2.1%. Treatment here: some 20 received Ad26.COV2.S at low or high dose, single or two shots; 5 received placebo; per-sample allocation not given. Following the first vaccine or placebo injection, samples were taken on day 63. The rearrangement joins TRBV11-3 to TRBJ2-3; D possibly corresponds to TRBD1 (5 bases). Sample: peripheral blood, taken in a trial of Ad26.COV2.S vaccine versus placebo. This TCR derives from a person aged 18-60 years who received the Ad26.COV2.S COVID-19 vaccine or a placebo. CDR3 residues: CASSLGVRDTQYF. In DNA form, the CDR3 reads TGTGCCAGCAGCCTAGGGGTGAGAGATACGCAGTATTTT.